These 31 T cell receptor beta chains were all obtained from the same sample, sequenced in a study of PD-L1 blockade in urothelial cancer. Libraries were prepared by immunoSEQ multiplex PCR; TCRdb keeps only in-frame clonotypes and omits some of them. Among some 50,000 clones listed, approximately 89% were seen once. The specimen was PBMCs, collected around atezolizumab (anti-PD-L1) treatment. Receptors originate from a man older than 75 with urothelial cancer.

The V and J genes are TRBV2 and TRBJ1-5; TRBD1 aligns across 12 bases. J was trimmed by 5 bases and V by 4 bases; bases with no gene match: 3. The CDR3 totals 15 residues. Germline values: CDR1 SNHLY, CDR2 FYNNEI. The CDR3 region is CASSGGTGGDQPQHF. CDR3 DNA: TGTGCCAGCAGTGGAGGGACAGGGGGCGATCAGCCCCAGCATTTT.

V is TRBV7-6 and J is TRBJ2-7; TRBD2 matches 14 bases. The CDR3 is 16 amino acids. Per germline, CDR1 SGHVS and CDR2 FNYEAQ. V was clipped by 5 bases and J by 2 bases; unmatched bases: 5. CDR3 loop: CASSPGTSGGPYEQYF. For the CDR3, the DNA is TGTGCCAGCAGCCCGGGGACTAGCGGGGGACCCTACGAGCAGTACTTC. The full variable domain, in which reference TRBV7-6 and TRBJ2-7 provide the parts outside the CDR3, is GAGVSQSPRYKVTKRGQDVALRCDPISGHVSLYWYRQALGQGPEFLTYFNYEAQQDKSGLPNDRFSAERPEGSISTLTIQRTEQRDSAMYRCASSPGTSGGPYEQYFGPGTRLTVT.

The chain employs TRBV28 and TRBJ1-5; D gene ambiguous. From germline, CDR1 is MDHEN and CDR2 SYDVKM. The CDR3 runs to 14 residues. The V end lost 7 bases, the J end lost 4 bases, and 14 bases lay between the germline ends. The CDR3 is CASNTAIENQPQHF. The CDR3 coding sequence is TGTGCCAGCAATACAGCCATCGAGAATCAGCCCCAGCATTTT.

CDR3 in amino acids: CASNWGGAAGNTIYF. The CDR3 DNA sequence: TGTGCCAGCAACTGGGGGGGGGCAGCTGGAAACACCATATATTTT. The rearrangement joins TRBV5-6 to TRBJ1-3; D might be TRBD1 (6 bases). CDR3 size: 15 residues. Deletions cut 6 bases from V and 2 bases from J, with 15 bases between. Germline V CDR1 and CDR2: SGHDT, YYEEEE.

The V call is TRBV7-9, the J call TRBJ2-5; D is uncertain. Germline V gives CDR1 SEHNR, CDR2 FQNEAQ (reference sequence). V was trimmed by 3 bases and J by 5 bases, leaving 16 bases between them. The CDR3 totals 15 residues. The CDR3 DNA is TGTGCCAGCAGCTTGGCAGCCCAAAGCGAGGAGACCCAGTACTTC. Protein: CASSLAAQSEETQYF.

V usage is TRBV7-8 and J usage is TRBJ1-1, with 7 nucleotides matching TRBD1. Germline-derived CDR1 and CDR2 are SGHVS and FQNEAQ. CDR3 length: 13 residues. With 8 bases clipped from V and 0 bases from J, the junction kept 3 bases outside the gene matches. In DNA, the CDR3 is TGTGCCAGCGCGGGACAGATGAACACTGAAGCTTTCTTT. Translation: CASAGQMNTEAFF.

The V and J genes are TRBV5-1 and TRBJ2-5; a weak D match, TRBD1 (6 bases). CDR3 length: 15 residues. Germline V lookup: CDR1 SGHRS, CDR2 YFSETQ. The germline V and J ends were trimmed by 0 bases and 1 base, with 10 bases remaining between them. The CDR3 here is CASSLARGSQETQYF. The CDR3, as DNA: TGCGCCAGCAGCTTGGCCAGGGGCAGCCAAGAGACCCAGTACTTC.

This chain joins TRBV18 and TRBJ2-5; 8 nucleotides match TRBD2. The length of the CDR3 is 16 residues. The V and J ends lost 3 bases and 3 bases, in that order; junction bases with no gene match: 9. CDR1 is KGHSH and CDR2 is LQKENI in the germline V gene. The DNA of the CDR3 is TGTGCCAGCTCACCCCCTGAGACTAGCGTAAAAGAGACCCAGTACTTC. Amino acids: CASSPPETSVKETQYF.

The chain joins TRBV10-3 to TRBJ1-5; maybe TRBD1 (6 bases). This CDR3 region has 13 residues. V was clipped by 2 bases and J by 7 bases, with 9 bases between them. The germline CDR1 and CDR2 sequences are ENHRY and SYGVKD. This chain's CDR3 is CAISEQGRQPQHF. DNA for the CDR3: TGTGCCATCAGTGAGCAGGGGCGCCAGCCCCAGCATTTT.

The chain employs TRBV6-5 and TRBJ2-1, with 12 nucleotides matching TRBD1. J lost 9 bases, V lost 2 bases, and 5 bases had no gene match. In germline, CDR1 is MNHEY, CDR2 SVGAGI. The CDR3 has 15 residues. CDR3 sequence (DNA): TGTGCCAGCAGTTACCAGGGACAGGGGGCAAGTGAGCAGTTCTTC. This encodes CASSYQGQGASEQFF.

The rearrangement joins TRBV5-4 to TRBJ2-1; the D gene is possibly TRBD2 (7 bases). CDR3 length: 17 amino acids. Germline CDR1 is SGHNT and CDR2 is YYREEE (reference sequence). V was clipped by 0 bases and J by 5 bases, with 18 bases between them. Here the CDR3 DNA reads TGTGCCAGCAGCTTGGTCCAGGGAGGGGGGGGACACAATGAGCAGTTCTTC. It codes for CASSLVQGGGGHNEQFF.

Written as DNA, the CDR3 is TGTGCCAGCAGCCCGGGAGGCCGTGGAAACACCATATATTTT. It is translated as CASSPGGRGNTIYF. This chain links TRBV5-4 with TRBJ1-3; D is uncertain. The CDR3 spans 14 residues. V shed 4 bases and J shed 3 bases, with 11 bases lying between them. Germline lookup yields CDR1 SGHNT and CDR2 YYREEE (reference sequence). Full variable domain (missing parts from reference TRBV5-4 and TRBJ1-3): ETGVTQSPTHLIKTRGQQVTLRCSSQSGHNTVSWYQQALGQGPQFIFQYYREEENGRGNFPPRFSGLQFPNYSSELNVNALELDDSALYLCASSPGGRGNTIYFGEGSWLTVV.

The chain employs TRBV11-3 and TRBJ2-7; the match to TRBD1 covers 7 bases. This CDR3 comprises 14 residues. The germline gives CDR1 SGHNT, CDR2 YENEEA. The V gene end was trimmed by 1 base and the J gene end by 6 bases; junction bases not matched to a gene: 6. The CDR3 spells CASSLGTGNSEQYF. For the CDR3, the DNA is TGTGCCAGCAGCTTAGGGACAGGTAACTCCGAGCAGTACTTC.

The chain joins TRBV6-5 to TRBJ1-1; the match to TRBD1 covers 7 bases. The CDR3 consists of 15 residues. The V gene end was trimmed by 5 bases and the J gene end by 4 bases; junction bases not matched to a gene: 10. Germline V gene sequence: CDR1 MNHEY, CDR2 SVGAGI. In DNA form, the CDR3 reads TGTGCCAGCAGTCACCCAACAGGGGCCCTCACTGAAGCTTTCTTT. This translates into CASSHPTGALTEAFF.

V usage is TRBV29-1 and J usage is TRBJ2-1, with 12 bases fitting TRBD2. The J segment lost 8 bases and the V segment lost 7 bases, leaving 3 bases of the junction unmatched. Looked up from germline, CDR1 is SQVTM and CDR2 is ANQGSEA. The CDR3 runs to 12 residues. In DNA form, the CDR3 reads TGCAGCGCTAGCGGGAGGGGGTATGAGCAGTTCTTC. Its protein product is CSASGRGYEQFF.

This chain connects TRBV19 to TRBJ2-2; D possibly corresponds to TRBD1 (6 bases). There are 14 residues in the CDR3. Trimming left V 6 bases short and J 1 base short, with 9 bases between. Germline V gives CDR1 LNHDA, CDR2 SQIVND (reference sequence). The CDR3 nucleotides are TGTGCCAGTAGATCGGACAGGAACACCGGGGAGCTGTTTTTT. This translates into CASRSDRNTGELFF.

The rearrangement joins TRBV18 to TRBJ2-5, with a weak D call TRBD1 (6 bases). CDR1 KGHSH and CDR2 LQKENI come from the germline V gene. V lost 6 bases and J lost 4, with 15 bases in between. The CDR3 contains 14 residues. In DNA, the CDR3 is TGTGCCAGCTCTCTACAGGGTGGCGGAGAGACCCAGTACTTC. Amino acid sequence: CASSLQGGGETQYF.

Concerning this clone itself: The DNA is omitted, as the CDR3 cannot be located on it reliably, and the CDR3 follows TCRdb's listing. This chain links TRBV21-1 with TRBJ2-7; TRBD1, the table's D call, was not compared with the DNA. TRBV21-1 is shown as a pseudogene. Termini included, the CDR3 measures 15 amino acids. CDR3 loop: CASSSTSGQSYEQYF.

The sample holds one count of this clone. This chain links TRBV11-2 with TRBJ2-7; D gene uncertain. The length of the CDR3 is 14 residues. Germline V gene data show CDR1 as SGHAT and CDR2 as FQNNGV. V was trimmed by 5 bases and J by 1 base, leaving 12 bases between them. CDR3 nucleotides: TGTGCCAGCAGCCCACCCCCGCGGTCCTACGAGCAGTACTTC. Protein product: CASSPPPRSYEQYF.

DNA for the CDR3: TGTGCCAGCAGTGAAAATAGGGGGTTCGGAGAGACCCAGTACTTC. Its translation: CASSENRGFGETQYF. The chain carries TRBV2 and TRBJ2-5; D is possibly TRBD1 (6 bases). The V gene's germline CDR1 is SNHLY and CDR2 FYNNEI. The germline V and J ends were trimmed by 2 bases and 4 bases, with 14 bases remaining between them. CDR3 length: 15 residues.

The rearrangement joins TRBV5-4 to TRBJ1-1, with TRBD1 as a possible D gene (6 bases). Germline CDR1 and CDR2: SGHNT and YYREEE (reference sequence). CDR3 length: 13 amino acids. Trimming left V 4 bases short and J 0 bases short, with 7 bases between. The CDR3 DNA sequence: TGTGCCAGCAGCAGACAGGTGAACACTGAAGCTTTCTTT. Encoded protein: CASSRQVNTEAFF. The whole variable domain, remainder taken from reference TRBV5-4 and TRBJ1-1, is ETGVTQSPTHLIKTRGQQVTLRCSSQSGHNTVSWYQQALGQGPQFIFQYYREEENGRGNFPPRFSGLQFPNYSSELNVNALELDDSALYLCASSRQVNTEAFFGQGTRLTVV.

This chain connects TRBV29-1 to TRBJ2-3; D possibly corresponds to TRBD1 (5 bases). Trimming stripped 1 base from V and 6 bases from J, with 11 bases between. Per the germline V gene, CDR1 is SQVTM and CDR2 is ANQGSEA. CDR3 length equals 13 residues. CDR3 DNA: TGCAGCGTTGAAGTCCGTGGGGCCGATACGCAGTATTTT. Translated: CSVEVRGADTQYF.

The J gene is TRBJ2-7, the V gene TRBV4-1; the match to TRBD1 covers 7 bases. There are 15 residues in the CDR3. The germline CDR1 and CDR2 sequences are MGHRA and YSYEKL. The junction had 11 bases not matched to a gene; V was cut back by 0 bases and J by 9 bases. The CDR3 region is CASSQDPTTGVGQYF. For the CDR3, the DNA is TGCGCCAGCAGCCAAGACCCAACTACAGGGGTCGGGCAGTACTTC.

The CDR3 region is CASSGRTGRPEAFF. The DNA of the CDR3 is TGTGCCAGCAGCGGGCGGACAGGGAGACCTGAAGCTTTCTTT. V usage is TRBV6-5 and J usage is TRBJ1-1, with TRBD1 identical over 8 bases. CDR1 is MNHEY and CDR2 is SVGAGI in the germline V gene. V lost 6 bases to trimming and J lost 6 bases; unmatched junction nucleotides: 9. The CDR3 totals 14 residues.

The chain links TRBV4-1 to TRBJ2-1, with a possible D match to TRBD1 (5 bases). The germline CDR1 and CDR2 sequences are MGHRA and YSYEKL. Trimming pared 5 bases from V and 6 bases from J, leaving 23 bases between. The CDR3 spans 17 residues. This CDR3 is CASSVVTGTGFRNEQFF. The DNA of the CDR3 is TGCGCCAGCAGCGTAGTAACAGGTACAGGCTTCCGCAATGAGCAGTTCTTC.

This clone was recorded a few times. J is TRBJ2-1 and V is TRBV10-2, with TRBD2 matching over 7 bases. The CDR3 totals 17 residues. Germline CDR1 is WSHSY and CDR2 is SAAADI. The V and J ends lost 0 bases and 8 bases, in that order; junction bases with no gene match: 13. The CDR3 loop is CASSESAGLVPLDEQFF. For the CDR3, the DNA is TGCGCCAGCAGTGAGTCGGCAGGACTAGTTCCCCTCGATGAGCAGTTCTTC.

This chain joins TRBV10-2 and TRBJ2-2, with 7 bases aligning to TRBD1. CDR3 length equals 14 residues. Trimming took 8 bases from V and 5 from J; bases not matched to a gene: 8. Germline loops: CDR1 WSHSY, CDR2 SAAADI. The CDR3 region has the DNA TGCGCCAGCGCCGGGGACAGTCCTACCGGGGAGCTGTTTTTT. This sequence encodes CASAGDSPTGELFF.

The chain has TRBV21-1 and TRBJ1-5; the table's D call of TRBD1 was not tested on the DNA. TRBV21-1 represents a pseudogene. The CDR3 consists of 18 residues. The CDR3 DNA sequence: TGTGCCAGCACCTTTTGCATCCCAGGGCTAAGAGGCAATCAGCCCCAGCATTTT. Translated: CASTFCIPGLRGNQPQHF.

This clone was seen only a few times. This rearrangement joins TRBV5-1 to TRBJ2-5; a possible D gene is TRBD2 (5 bases). V was trimmed by 1 base and J by 4 bases, leaving 14 bases between them. The CDR3 spans 15 residues. Germline CDR1 reads SGHRS; CDR2 reads YFSETQ. The CDR3 sequence is CASSLPRDAGETQYF. In nucleotides, the CDR3 is TGCGCCAGCAGCTTGCCCCGCGATGCGGGAGAGACCCAGTACTTC.

The rearrangement joins TRBV18 to TRBJ2-2; no reliable D call. V was shortened by 2 bases and J by 1 base, with 11 bases between the two germline ends. The length of the CDR3 is 16 residues. CDR1 is KGHSH and CDR2 is LQKENI in the germline V gene. The CDR3 sequence is CASSPGPSRNTGELFF. Here the CDR3 DNA reads TGTGCCAGCTCACCAGGGCCCAGCCGGAACACCGGGGAGCTGTTTTTT. Complete variable domain (other parts from reference TRBV18 and TRBJ2-2): NAGVMQNPRHLVRRRGQEARLRCSPMKGHSHVYWYRQLPEEGLKFMVYLQKENIIDESGMPKERFSAEFPKEGPSILRIQQVVRGDSAAYFCASSPGPSRNTGELFFGEGSRLTVL.

This chain links TRBV11-2 with TRBJ2-7; possibly TRBD1 for D (8 bases). Germline values: CDR1 SGHAT, CDR2 FQNNGV. CDR3 length: 15 amino acids. The ends were cut back, 3 bases at V and 3 bases at J, with 15 bases in the middle. The DNA of the CDR3 is TGTGCCAGCAGCTTGCAACAGGGGGGGAGCTACGAGCAGTACTTC. Translation: CASSLQQGGSYEQYF.